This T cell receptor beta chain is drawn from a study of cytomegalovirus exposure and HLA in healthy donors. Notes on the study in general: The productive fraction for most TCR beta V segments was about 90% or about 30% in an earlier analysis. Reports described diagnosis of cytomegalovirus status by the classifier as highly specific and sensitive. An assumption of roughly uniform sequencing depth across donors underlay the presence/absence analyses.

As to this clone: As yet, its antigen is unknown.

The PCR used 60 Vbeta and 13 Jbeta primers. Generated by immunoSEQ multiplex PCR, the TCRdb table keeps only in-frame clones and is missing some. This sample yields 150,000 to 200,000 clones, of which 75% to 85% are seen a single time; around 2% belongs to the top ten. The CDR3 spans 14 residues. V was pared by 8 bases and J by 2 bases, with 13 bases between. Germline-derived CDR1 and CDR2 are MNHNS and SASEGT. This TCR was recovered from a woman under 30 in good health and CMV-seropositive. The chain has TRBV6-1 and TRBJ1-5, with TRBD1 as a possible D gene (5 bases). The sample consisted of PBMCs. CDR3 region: CASSGGFGNQPQHF. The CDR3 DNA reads TGTGCCAGCTCCGGGGGTTTTGGCAATCAGCCCCAGCATTTT.